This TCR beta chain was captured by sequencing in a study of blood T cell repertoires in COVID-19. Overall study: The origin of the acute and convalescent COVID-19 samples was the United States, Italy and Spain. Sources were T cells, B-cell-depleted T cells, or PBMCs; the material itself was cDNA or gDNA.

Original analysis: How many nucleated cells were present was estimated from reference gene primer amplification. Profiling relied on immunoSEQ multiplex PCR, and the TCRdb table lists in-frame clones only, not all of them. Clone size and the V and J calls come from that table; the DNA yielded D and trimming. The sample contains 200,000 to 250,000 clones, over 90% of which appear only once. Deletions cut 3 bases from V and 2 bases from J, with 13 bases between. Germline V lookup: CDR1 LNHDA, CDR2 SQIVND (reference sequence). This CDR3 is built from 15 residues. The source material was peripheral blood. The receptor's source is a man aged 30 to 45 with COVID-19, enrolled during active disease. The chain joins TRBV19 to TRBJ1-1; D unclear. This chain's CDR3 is CASSINFLPNTEAFF. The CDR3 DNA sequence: TGTGCCAGTAGTATCAACTTTCTACCTAACACTGAAGCTTTCTTT.